A single T cell receptor beta chain is shown here with its context. Trimming shortened V by 8 bases and J by 5 bases, and 16 bases separated the two germline ends. The CDR3 is 13 amino acids. In germline, CDR1 is SGHVS, CDR2 FQNEAQ. The naive CD8 population came from CD45RO-negative cells selected for CCR7, without terminally differentiated effector memory CD45RA+ cells. This specimen belongs to a study of shared clonotypes between healthy human individuals. Assay used: immunoSEQ multiplex PCR; TCRdb lists only in-frame clones, some missing. Of 2 million to 2.5 million clones detected, roughly 91% appear once; the ten largest clones hold under 2%.

Sequenced material: naive CD8+ T cells from PBMCs. The rearrangement uses TRBV7-8 and TRBJ2-7; weak D call: TRBD1 (5 bases). The receptor comes from a man aged 18 to 35 in good health. Some clones in this sample may be carry-over from other donors' samples. The CDR3 loop reads CASCYRPRDEQYF. The CDR3 coding sequence is TGTGCCAGCTGCTACAGGCCTAGAGACGAGCAGTACTTC.